The 22 T cell receptor beta chains below come from one sample, sequenced in a study of CD8 T cells in Susac syndrome (dated by TCRdb to between 2018 and 2021). The library was produced with the immunoSEQ multiplex PCR assay. RNA was extracted using the RNeasy kit, and roughly 0.5 to 1 ug of the RNA was reverse transcribed with random hexamers. The public sequencing data were trimmed at Q25 with fastp and processed into clonotypes with MiXCR by TCRdb, which kept only in-frame beta chains. Each record represents a unique CDR3 protein, reported with the most common genes and DNA among its rows. In this sample the table shows 100,000 to 150,000 distinct CDR3 sequences, over 85% of which occur a single time. The ten largest clones take up 0.21% of the sample. The specimen was CD8+ T cells from PBMCs. Receptor source: a human donor with Susac syndrome.

This clonotype was recorded once. The V gene is TRBV7-9, the J gene TRBJ2-5, with 7 bases identical to TRBD1. The CDR3 loop spans 15 amino acids. After removal of 5 bases from V and 0 bases from J, the junction contained 6 bases not matched to a gene. The germline V gene has CDR1 SEHNR and CDR2 FQNEAQ (reference sequence). The CDR3 loop is CASSPGTVYQETQYF. For the CDR3, the DNA is TGTGCCAGCAGCCCCGGGACAGTGTACCAAGAGACCCAGTACTTC.

Here the CDR3 DNA reads TGCAGTGCCACCCCACCCGACGGGGACTCCTACGAGCAGTACTTC. Translated: CSATPPDGDSYEQYF. The chain couples TRBV20-1 to TRBJ2-7; perhaps TRBD2 as D (5 bases). Germline lookup yields CDR1 DFQATT and CDR2 SNEGSKA (reference sequence). The CDR3 has 15 amino acids. Trimming took off 6 bases at V and 0 bases at J, with 18 bases between the two ends.

This CDR3 is CASTVKGQGAETQYF. Written as DNA, the CDR3 is TGTGCCAGCACCGTGAAAGGACAGGGGGCTGAGACCCAGTACTTC. This chain joins TRBV2 and TRBJ2-5; 11 bases align to TRBD1. This CDR3 spans 15 amino acids. V lost 7 bases and J lost 5; bases outside the gene matches: 9. The germline gives CDR1 SNHLY, CDR2 FYNNEI.

J is TRBJ2-2 and V is TRBV7-3; tentatively, D is TRBD1 (5 bases). V was shortened by 5 bases and J by 1 base, with 11 bases between the two germline ends. The CDR3 sequence is 15 residues long. The V gene's germline CDR1 is SGHTA and CDR2 FQGTGA. The CDR3, as DNA: TGTGCCAGCAGCACGATGGACAAGAACACCGGGGAGCTGTTTTTT. It specifies CASSTMDKNTGELFF.

The rearrangement uses TRBV20-1 and TRBJ2-2; 7 positions agree with TRBD2. CDR3 length: 14 residues. V gave up 6 bases and J gave up 4 bases; unmatched junction bases: 8. Germline CDR1 and CDR2: DFQATT and SNEGSKA (reference sequence). The CDR3 DNA reads TGCAGTGCAGAGACTAGCCCGGGCACCGGGGAGCTGTTTTTT. Its protein product is CSAETSPGTGELFF.

The chain employs TRBV4-1 and TRBJ1-2; D gene uncertain. CDR1 and CDR2 from the germline V gene are MGHRA and YSYEKL. The V end lost 4 bases, the J end lost 6 bases, and 21 bases lay between the germline ends. CDR3 length: 16 amino acids. This CDR3 reads CASSPPWEGRANGYTF. The CDR3 DNA reads as TGCGCCAGCAGCCCCCCGTGGGAAGGGAGGGCCAATGGCTACACCTTC.

The CDR3 DNA reads TGTGCCAGCAGCCGCCGGGACTCCCTCGGGGATACGCAGTATTTT. Protein sequence: CASSRRDSLGDTQYF. The gene calls are TRBV11-1 and TRBJ2-3; tentative D call: TRBD2 (6 bases). Per the germline V gene, CDR1 is SGHAT and CDR2 is FQDESV (reference sequence). The CDR3 loop spans 15 amino acids. V was cut by 5 bases and J by 6 bases, with 18 bases left in between.

The chain carries TRBV15 and TRBJ2-3, with 8 bases aligning to TRBD1. This CDR3 spans 17 amino acids. The germline V gene has CDR1 LNHNV and CDR2 YYDKDF (reference sequence). The trim removed 7 bases at V and 0 bases at J, leaving 12 bases unmatched. The CDR3 DNA reads TGTGCCACCAATACAAACCAGGGGGCGAGTAGCACAGATACGCAGTATTTT. This codes for CATNTNQGASSTDTQYF.

J is TRBJ1-2 and V is TRBV6-5; 10 bases line up with TRBD1. The CDR3 spans 15 residues. Germline V gene data show CDR1 as MNHEY and CDR2 as SVGAGI. After removal of 5 bases from V and 8 bases from J, the junction contained 11 bases not matched to a gene. The CDR3, as DNA: TGTGCCAGCAGTCAAGGGACAGGGGAAAGTTGGGGCTACACCTTC. It yields the protein CASSQGTGESWGYTF.

The chain recombines TRBV5-4 with TRBJ2-5, with 10 positions matching TRBD1. CDR1 is SGHNT, CDR2 YYREEE, per germline (reference sequence). The ends lost 0 bases at V and 2 bases at J; junction bases unmatched: 7. The CDR3 contains 17 residues. The CDR3 DNA reads as TGTGCCAGCAGCTTGGTGGGACAGGGGAGGACACAAGAGACCCAGTACTTC. It specifies CASSLVGQGRTQETQYF.

The chain recombines TRBV7-9 with TRBJ2-1; TRBD2 aligns across 7 bases. Germline V gene sequence: CDR1 SEHNR, CDR2 FQNEAQ (reference sequence). This CDR3 has 15 amino acids. The V gene end was trimmed by 0 bases and the J gene end by 3 bases; junction bases not matched to a gene: 2. DNA for the CDR3: TGTGCCAGCAGCTTAGCGGGGGGGAACTACAATGAGCAGTTCTTC. Translated, it gives CASSLAGGNYNEQFF.

This rearrangement joins TRBV5-6 to TRBJ2-5; unclear D gene. V shed 0 bases and J shed 0 bases, with 6 bases lying between them. Germline V gene data show CDR1 as SGHDT and CDR2 as YYEEEE. The CDR3 covers 14 residues. The CDR3 nucleotides read TGTGCCAGCAGCTTGGTAATGGACCAAGAGACCCAGTACTTC. It encodes CASSLVMDQETQYF.

The CDR3 here is CASSQDDGDYEQYF. The CDR3 bases are TGCGCCAGCAGCCAAGATGACGGAGACTACGAGCAGTACTTC. The V and J genes are TRBV4-1 and TRBJ2-7; D remains unclear. Germline CDR1 is MGHRA and CDR2 is YSYEKL. V was trimmed by 0 bases and J by 3 bases, leaving 9 bases between them. The CDR3 loop spans 14 amino acids.

The chain uses TRBV20-1 and TRBJ1-1; D gene uncertain. CDR1 DFQATT and CDR2 SNEGSKA come from the germline V gene (reference sequence). The V and J ends lost 7 bases and 0 bases respectively, with 12 bases between them. CDR3 length: 13 residues. This CDR3 is CSVKADMNTEAFF. CDR3 coding DNA: TGCAGTGTAAAGGCTGATATGAACACTGAAGCTTTCTTT.

The rearrangement uses TRBV30 and TRBJ1-1; no clear D. The CDR3 has 12 amino acids. Germline V gene lookup returns CDR1 GTSNPN and CDR2 SVGIG (reference sequence). The V and J ends lost 0 bases and 6 bases respectively, with 8 bases between them. CDR3 loop: CAWSVLNPEAFF. The CDR3 DNA sequence: TGTGCCTGGAGTGTATTAAATCCTGAAGCTTTCTTT.

The gene calls are TRBV4-3 and TRBJ2-1; 7 bases are shared with TRBD2. The J segment lost 2 bases and the V segment lost 3 bases, leaving 4 bases of the junction unmatched. Germline CDR1 is LGHNA and CDR2 is YSLEER. CDR3 length equals 15 residues. The CDR3 DNA sequence: TGCGCCAGCAGCCAGGGAGGGACCCCCTACAATGAGCAGTTCTTC. Translating it yields CASSQGGTPYNEQFF.

The V gene is TRBV9, the J gene TRBJ2-5, with D perhaps TRBD2 (5 bases). V was cut by 0 bases and J by 7 bases, with 10 bases left in between. CDR3 length: 13 amino acids. CDR1 and CDR2 (germline): SGDLS, YYNGEE. CDR3: CASSVVTAGTQYF. The CDR3 DNA follows: TGTGCCAGCAGCGTAGTCACCGCGGGGACCCAGTACTTC.

This chain connects TRBV30 to TRBJ1-2; D is unresolved. CDR1 GTSNPN and CDR2 SVGIG come from the germline V gene (reference sequence). CDR3 length: 11 residues. Deletions cut 2 bases from V and 4 bases from J, with 5 bases between. This chain's CDR3 is CAWSSFYGYTF. The DNA for the CDR3 is TGTGCCTGGAGTTCCTTCTATGGCTACACCTTC.

The V and J genes are TRBV27 and TRBJ2-2; D uncertain. Trimming took 7 bases from V and 5 from J, leaving 5 bases between them. Germline V gives CDR1 MNHEY, CDR2 SMNVEV (reference sequence). This CDR3 region has 11 residues. CDR3 nucleotide sequence: TGTGCCAGCATGGGGACCGGGGAGCTGTTTTTT. As protein: CASMGTGELFF.

The CDR3 sequence is CATSKKSGGAFYEQFF. DNA for the CDR3: TGTGCCACCAGTAAGAAAAGCGGGGGGGCGTTCTATGAGCAGTTCTTC. The gene calls are TRBV15 and TRBJ2-1; 10 nucleotides line up with TRBD2. The CDR3 consists of 16 residues. In germline, CDR1 is LNHNV, CDR2 YYDKDF (reference sequence). V shed 6 bases, J shed 8 bases, and the junction held 13 bases outside the gene matches.

The rearrangement uses TRBV20-1 and TRBJ2-1; 11 positions agree with TRBD2. CDR1 and CDR2 from the germline V gene are DFQATT and SNEGSKA (reference sequence). The V and J ends lost 6 bases and 5 bases, in that order; junction bases with no gene match: 9. The CDR3 consists of 15 residues. This CDR3 is CSALPGTSGNNEQFF. In DNA, the CDR3 is TGCAGTGCGCTTCCCGGGACTAGCGGAAACAATGAGCAGTTCTTC.

The genes are TRBV11-2 and TRBJ2-7; possible D gene TRBD2, 5 bases. Between the trimmed V and J ends, which lost 1 base and 5 bases, there was a span of 12 bases. The length of the CDR3 is 14 residues. Germline lookup yields CDR1 SGHAT and CDR2 FQNNGV. The CDR3 protein is CASSLGRLRDEQYF. The CDR3 bases are TGTGCCAGCAGCTTAGGACGGTTGCGGGACGAGCAGTACTTC.